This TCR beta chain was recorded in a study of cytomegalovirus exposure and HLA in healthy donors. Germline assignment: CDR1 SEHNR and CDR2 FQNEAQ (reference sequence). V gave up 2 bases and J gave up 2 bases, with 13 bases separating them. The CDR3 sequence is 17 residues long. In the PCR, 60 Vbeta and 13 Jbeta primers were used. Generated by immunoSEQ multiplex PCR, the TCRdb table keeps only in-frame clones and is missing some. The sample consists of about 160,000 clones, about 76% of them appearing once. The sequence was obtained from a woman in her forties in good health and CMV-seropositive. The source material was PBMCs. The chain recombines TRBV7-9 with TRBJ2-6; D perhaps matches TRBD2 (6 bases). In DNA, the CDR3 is TGTGCCAGCAGCTTAAACTACGGAGGGCCTGGGGCCAACGTCCTGACTTTC. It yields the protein CASSLNYGGPGANVLTF.